This T cell receptor beta chain appears in the sequencing data of a study of Ad26.COV2.S vaccination and SARS-CoV-2 variants. Study details: In the study, Ad26.COV2.S was injected intramuscularly once, or twice 56 days apart. Study results and limitations: Spike-specific CD8+ and CD4+ T cell responses reportedly showed substantial breadth after vaccination.

The assay was immunoSEQ multiplex PCR, and TCRdb's table has in-frame clones only and misses some. The sample lists hundreds of thousands of clones, about 89% occurring once. Concerning this clone itself: What it binds is not known.

Treatment given: roughly 19 received Ad26.COV2.S at low or high dose, single or two shots; roughly 5 received placebo; per-sample allocation not given. Specimens were obtained on day 63 following the first vaccine or placebo injection. Losses at the gene ends were 5 bases for V and 5 bases for J; bases not matched to a gene: 7. This CDR3 has 16 residues. Germline CDR1 reads KGHDR; CDR2 reads SFDVKD. The origin of this receptor is a person aged 18-65 years who received the Ad26.COV2.S COVID-19 vaccine or a placebo. The V and J genes are TRBV24-1 and TRBJ2-1, with TRBD2 identical over 11 bases. Material: peripheral blood, obtained in a trial of Ad26.COV2.S vaccine versus placebo. Here the CDR3 DNA reads TGTGCCACCAGTGGCCTACCGGGACTAGCGGACAATGAGCAGTTCTTC. It specifies CATSGLPGLADNEQFF.